The 14 T cell receptor beta chains in this list originate from one sample, sequenced in a study of fetal regulatory T cell absence and autoimmunity. Only in-frame clones appear in the TCRdb table, and some are missing; sequencing was by immunoSEQ multiplex PCR. Counted here are around 100,000 clones, approximately 75% occurring once; the ten biggest clones make up roughly 2%. Sequencing was carried out using pancreas tissue. These receptors were obtained from a male donor with IPEX syndrome.

The genes are TRBV7-8 and TRBJ2-7; 7 bases agree with TRBD1. Germline-derived CDR1 and CDR2 are SGHVS and FQNEAQ. CDR3 size: 14 residues. V gave up 5 bases and J gave up 3 bases; unmatched junction bases: 7. In nucleotides, the CDR3 is TGTGCCAGCAGCCCCCCGACAGGGAGCTACGAGCAGTACTTC. It codes for CASSPPTGSYEQYF.

This clone has only a few counts. The sample holds other DNA sequences that translate to the same CDR3. J is TRBJ2-7 and V is TRBV10-3; tentative D call: TRBD1 (6 bases). Trimming removed 3 bases at V and 4 bases at J, with 7 bases between. The CDR3 has 12 amino acids. Germline CDR1 ENHRY, CDR2 SYGVKD. CDR3 in amino acids: CAISEGGYEQYF. The CDR3 DNA follows: TGTGCCATCAGTGAAGGGGGATACGAGCAGTACTTC.

Concerning this clone: At one of its ends the junction is not consistent with the germline gene, which may arise from a read error. The chain carries TRBV6-5 and TRBJ1-2, with 7 bases identical to TRBD1. The CDR3 consists of 14 residues. Germline CDR1 is MNHEY and CDR2 is SVGAGI. The CDR3 DNA follows: TGTGTCAGCAGACCCGGACAGGCCCGATATGGCTACACCTTC. Its translation is CVSRPGQARYGYTF.

This clone appeared once. At one of its ends the junction is not consistent with the germline gene, which may arise from a read error. Other DNA sequences in this sample translate to the same CDR3. The chain combines TRBV20-1 with TRBJ1-2; no definite D call. CDR1 is DFQATT, CDR2 SNEGSKA, per germline (reference sequence). The CDR3 has 9 residues. CDR3 coding DNA: TGCAGTGCTAATTATGGCTACACCTTC. It translates to CSANYGYTF.

This chain uses TRBV25-1 with TRBJ2-5; 7 bases map to TRBD2. The CDR3 sequence is 15 residues long. The germline CDR1 and CDR2 sequences are MGHDK and SYGVNS. V shed 5 bases and J 4 bases; nucleotides not matched to a gene: 10. CDR3 sequence (DNA): TGTGCCAGCAGTAGCGGGGACCCGGGCCGAGAGACCCAGTACTTC. This sequence encodes CASSSGDPGRETQYF.

The rearrangement joins TRBV21-1 to TRBJ1-2; no check of the table's D call, TRBD1, against the DNA was made. TRBV21-1 is annotated as a pseudogene. This CDR3 is 13 amino acids long. In DNA form, the CDR3 reads TGTGCCAGCAGCAAGACAGGGAACTATGGCTACACCTTC. As protein: CASSKTGNYGYTF.

CDR3 residues: CASSKRTHGTDYEQYF. The CDR3 DNA reads TGTGCCAGCAGCAAAAGGACTCACGGGACTGACTACGAGCAGTACTTC. The chain recombines TRBV27 with TRBJ2-7, with TRBD2 as a possible D gene (6 bases). The CDR3 extends over 16 amino acids. V was shortened by 6 bases and J by 3 bases, with 21 bases between the two germline ends. CDR1 is MNHEY, CDR2 SMNVEV, per germline (reference sequence).

This chain connects TRBV4-3 to TRBJ2-1, with 9 bases aligning to TRBD1. Germline CDR1 LGHNA, CDR2 YSLEER. With V trimmed by 3 bases and J by 6 bases, 0 bases remained unmatched. This CDR3 contains 13 residues. The CDR3 DNA reads TGCGCCAGCAGCCAGGGACAGGGCAATGAGCAGTTCTTC. Translating gives CASSQGQGNEQFF.

The V call is TRBV11-2, the J call TRBJ1-1, with D perhaps TRBD1 (6 bases). Germline V gene lookup returns CDR1 SGHAT and CDR2 FQNNGV. The CDR3 covers 14 residues. V was shortened by 5 bases and J by 3 bases, with 13 bases between the two germline ends. The CDR3 spells CASSRGGADTEAFF. CDR3 DNA: TGTGCCAGCAGCAGGGGGGGTGCAGACACTGAAGCTTTCTTT.

This clone was seen only once. The chain uses TRBV10-2 and TRBJ1-5; 9 bases line up with TRBD1. The germline V gene has CDR1 WSHSY and CDR2 SAAADI. The V gene end was trimmed by 4 bases and the J gene end by 4 bases; junction bases not matched to a gene: 14. The length of the CDR3 is 18 residues. The CDR3 DNA is TGCGCCAGCAGTGCTCGGGGTTTCGGGACAGGGTCAAATCAGCCCCAGCATTTT. Protein sequence: CASSARGFGTGSNQPQHF.

The chain uses TRBV2 and TRBJ1-3; D call uncertain. The CDR3 is 15 residues long. The ends were cut back, 8 bases at V and 2 bases at J, with 16 bases in the middle. Germline V gene data show CDR1 as SNHLY and CDR2 as FYNNEI. DNA for the CDR3: TGTGCCAGCCGCTGGACCCCCGAAACTGGAAACACCATATATTTT. As protein: CASRWTPETGNTIYF. The whole variable domain, filled in from reference TRBV2 and TRBJ1-3, reads EPEVTQTPSHQVTQMGQEVILRCVPISNHLYFYWYRQILGQKVEFLVSFYNNEISEKSEIFDDQFSVERPDGSNFTLKIRSTKLEDSAMYFCASRWTPETGNTIYFGEGSWLTVV.

This rearrangement joins TRBV7-9 to TRBJ1-5; TRBD1 aligns across 7 bases. Per germline, CDR1 SEHNR and CDR2 FQNEAQ (reference sequence). V dropped 1 base and J dropped 5; count of bases not matched to a gene: 5. The CDR3 covers 15 residues. The CDR3 DNA is TGTGCCAGCAGCTTAGGGGGACAGCTTCATCAGCCCCAGCATTTT. This codes for CASSLGGQLHQPQHF.

The rearrangement uses TRBV30 and TRBJ2-7; D uncertain. The CDR3 is 15 residues long. Trimming removed 1 base at V and 0 bases at J, with 13 bases between. Per germline, CDR1 GTSNPN and CDR2 SVGIG (reference sequence). The CDR3 bases are TGTGCCTGGAGTGCCCAAGGTATTTTCTCCTACGAGCAGTACTTC. Protein sequence: CAWSAQGIFSYEQYF.

The chain uses TRBV7-2 and TRBJ2-5; D possibly corresponds to TRBD2 (6 bases). Trimming shortened V by 5 bases and J by 5 bases, and 9 bases separated the two germline ends. The CDR3 runs to 12 residues. The germline gives CDR1 SGHTA, CDR2 FQGNSA. The CDR3, as DNA: TGTGCCAGCAGCCACCGGGGGGAGACCCAGTACTTC. Translation gives CASSHRGETQYF.